This T cell receptor (beta chain) was identified during a study of blood T cell repertoires in COVID-19. The wider study: The United States, Italy and Spain were the sources of the acute and convalescent COVID-19 samples. T cells, B-cell-depleted T cells, or PBMCs provided the cDNA or gDNA that served as material.

Germline CDR1 MNHNS, CDR2 SASEGT. J lost 6 bases, V lost 4 bases, and 7 bases had no gene match. The CDR3 length is 15 residues. Per the authors' pipeline: For nucleated cells, counts were estimated from reference gene primer amplification. The method was immunoSEQ multiplex PCR; TCRdb's version includes in-frame clones alone and lacks a portion of them. V, J and clone size were drawn from that table, and D and trimming were deduced from the DNA. Seen here are around 60,000 clones, roughly 74% observed once, and the top ten hold about 30%. This TCR was sampled from an elderly woman with acute or convalescent COVID-19. V and J are TRBV6-1 and TRBJ2-1; 9 bases are shared with TRBD2. Sequenced: peripheral blood. CDR3 DNA sequence: TGTGCCAGCAGTGTAGCGGGAGCGAATACCAATGAGCAGTTCTTC. The encoded protein is CASSVAGANTNEQFF.